The source of this TCR beta chain is a study of CD8+ T cells in alopecia areata. This clone is a singleton in its sample. This CDR3 has 13 amino acids. Germline assignment: CDR1 KGHSH and CDR2 LQKENI. V lost 3 bases to trimming and J lost 8 bases; unmatched junction nucleotides: 5. cDNA prepared by RNA extraction and subsequent reverse transcription served as the template for sequencing. Sequencing used immunoSEQ multiplex PCR; TCRdb keeps in-frame clones, though not all of them. The sample carries 100,000 to 150,000 clones, 58% recorded once. The sample here was CD4+ T cells sorted from blood, taken at week 0. This clonotype was sampled from a human donor with alopecia areata. The chain uses TRBV18 and TRBJ1-1; 8 bases fit TRBD1. The CDR3 spells CASSPDREKEAFF. The CDR3 coding sequence is TGTGCCAGCTCACCGGACAGGGAAAAGGAAGCTTTCTTT.